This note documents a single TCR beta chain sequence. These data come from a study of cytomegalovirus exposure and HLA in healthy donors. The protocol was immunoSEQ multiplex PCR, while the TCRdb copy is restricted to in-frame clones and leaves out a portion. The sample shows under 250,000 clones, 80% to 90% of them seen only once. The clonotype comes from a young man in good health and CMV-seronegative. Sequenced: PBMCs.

The CDR3 loop is CASSPRLGYEQYF. Here the CDR3 DNA reads TGTGCCAGCAGCCCTCGACTCGGCTACGAGCAGTACTTC. This chain joins TRBV5-4 and TRBJ2-7; D gene uncertain. Trimming shortened V by 4 bases and J by 3 bases, and 11 bases separated the two germline ends. The CDR3 contains 13 residues. From germline, CDR1 is SGHNT and CDR2 YYREEE (reference sequence). The full variable domain, rest sourced from reference TRBV5-4 and TRBJ2-7, is ETGVTQSPTHLIKTRGQQVTLRCSSQSGHNTVSWYQQALGQGPQFIFQYYREEENGRGNFPPRFSGLQFPNYSSELNVNALELDDSALYLCASSPRLGYEQYFGPGTRLTVT.